One sample yielded the 18 T cell receptor beta chains listed below, sequenced in a study of blood T cells in healthy people across ages. Alongside a J-beta primer mix, a sample-barcoded 5' primer served in a second PCR lasting about 7 to 11 cycles. TCRdb ran MiXCR on the 5' RACE reads and lists one entry per CDR3 protein. The table includes approximately 680,000 distinct CDR3 sequences, about 30% detected once. Sequencing was performed on blood. These receptors were obtained from a woman of 80 years or more in good health.

The chain has TRBV4-2 and TRBJ2-5, with 7 bases identical to TRBD2. CDR3 length equals 18 residues. Trimming took 5 bases from V and 2 from J; bases not matched to a gene: 17. Germline CDR1 is LGHNA and CDR2 is YNFKEQ. CDR3 region: CASSVGRGYSNRQETQYF. The CDR3 DNA reads TGTGCCAGCAGCGTTGGGAGGGGATACTCAAACAGACAAGAGACCCAGTACTTC.

This clonotype occurred a few times. The J gene is TRBJ2-2, the V gene TRBV15, with 11 bases aligning to TRBD1. This CDR3 has 17 amino acids. Germline CDR1 and CDR2: LNHNV and YYDKDF (reference sequence). With V trimmed by 1 base and J by 5 bases, 6 bases remained unmatched. In nucleotides, the CDR3 is TGTGCCACCAGCAGAGGATTGGACAGGGGGCCAACCGGGGAGCTGTTTTTT. It yields the protein CATSRGLDRGPTGELFF.

The chain links TRBV3-1 to TRBJ2-6; D is unclear. Germline CDR1 LGHDT, CDR2 YNNKEL (reference sequence). The CDR3 contains 18 residues. V lost 0 bases and J 0 bases, leaving 12 bases between the germline ends. CDR3 region: CASSQEWAASSGANVLTF. The CDR3, as DNA: TGTGCCAGCAGCCAAGAATGGGCAGCAAGCTCTGGGGCCAACGTCCTGACTTTC.

Worth noting for this clonotype: A much bigger clone sits one base away, suggesting this may be a read error. This sequence joins TRBV28 and TRBJ1-2; TRBD1 matches at 7 bases. Unmatched junction bases numbered 12, after V lost 6 bases and J lost 8 bases. The V gene's germline CDR1 is MDHEN and CDR2 SYDVKM. There are 14 residues in the CDR3. CDR3: CASRLPQGLPGYTF. CDR3 DNA sequence: TGTGCCAGCAGATTGCCACAGGGGTTGCCCGGCTACACCTTC.

The chain carries TRBV28 and TRBJ2-1; 11 positions agree with TRBD2. The CDR3 spans 17 residues. The V segment lost 10 bases and the J segment 0 bases; nucleotides outside the gene matches: 11. Germline V CDR1 and CDR2: MDHEN, SYDVKM. CDR3 nucleotide sequence: TGTGCCACCACGACTAGCGGGGAACCCAGCTCCTACAATGAGCAGTTCTTC. Protein sequence: CATTTSGEPSSYNEQFF.

The chain joins TRBV7-8 to TRBJ2-7; possibly TRBD1 for D (6 bases). The CDR3 sequence is 16 residues long. Germline V lookup: CDR1 SGHVS, CDR2 FQNEAQ. Trimming shortened V by 3 bases and J by 1 base, and 16 bases separated the two germline ends. CDR3 nucleotides: TGTGCCAGCAGCTTCGCCACAGGGTATATTTCCTACGAGCAGTACTTC. This gives the protein CASSFATGYISYEQYF. Full variable domain (missing parts from reference TRBV7-8 and TRBJ2-7): GAGVSQSPRYKVAKRGQDVALRCDPISGHVSLFWYQQALGQGPEFLTYFQNEAQLDKSGLPSDRFFAERPEGSVSTLKIQRTQQEDSAVYLCASSFATGYISYEQYFGPGTRLTVT.

Remarks on this clonotype: Here the CDR3 omits its conserved ending phenylalanine or tryptophan, so a read error is the likely source. The genes are TRBV3-1 and TRBJ2-7, with TRBD1 identical over 10 bases. The germline V gene has CDR1 LGHDT and CDR2 YNNKEL (reference sequence). This CDR3 is 14 amino acids long. CDR3 region: CANSRAGQGGEQYC. The CDR3 DNA is TGTGCCAACAGCCGAGCCGGACAGGGGGGGGAGCAGTACTGC.

On this clonotype itself: Given a much more abundant clone one base away, this may be a read error. This chain uses TRBV20-1 with TRBJ2-5; 7 nucleotides match TRBD2. The CDR3 spans 13 residues. Losses at the gene ends were 3 bases for V and 11 bases for J; bases not matched to a gene: 12. Germline loops: CDR1 DFQATT, CDR2 SNEGSKA (reference sequence). The chain's CDR3 is CSASETSINEQYF. The CDR3 nucleotides are TGCAGTGCTAGTGAGACTAGCATCAATGAGCAGTACTTC.

There are many counts of this clonotype. This chain links TRBV20-1 with TRBJ2-5; D call uncertain. CDR1 is DFQATT, CDR2 SNEGSKA, per germline (reference sequence). The CDR3 has 12 residues. Trimming removed 5 bases from V and 5 bases from J, with 12 bases in between. CDR3 in DNA: TGCAGTGCTGGAGCCCCCGGGGAGACCCAGTACTTC. The encoded protein is CSAGAPGETQYF.

This sequence joins TRBV29-1 and TRBJ2-5, with D possibly TRBD1 on 8 matching bases. The DNA end lines up better with TRBJ2-7; the J call may be wrong. Per the germline V gene, CDR1 is SQVTM and CDR2 is ANQGSEA. The CDR3 has 13 amino acids. The CDR3 region has the DNA TGCAGCGTTGACTCACAGGGGGAGGGCGAGCAGTACTTC. Translation gives CSVDSQGEGEQYF.

To note about this clonotype: This could be a read error, since a much larger clone is one nucleotide away. V usage is TRBV2 and J usage is TRBJ2-1; 7 bases are a match to TRBD2. V trimming: 6 bases; J trimming: 9 bases; junction bases outside the gene matches: 8. Germline assignment: CDR1 SNHLY and CDR2 FYNNEI. This CDR3 spans 13 amino acids. CDR3 bases: TGTGCCAGCAGGGAGTTGAGGGAGGGTGAGCAGTTCTTC. It encodes CASRELREGEQFF.

The V call is TRBV11-2, the J call TRBJ1-5; D not resolved. The CDR3 runs to 15 residues. Trimming removed 5 bases from V and 0 bases from J, with 11 bases in between. Germline CDR1 and CDR2: SGHAT and FQNNGV. The CDR3 DNA follows: TGTGCCAGCAGCGTAGCCCCGGGTAGCAATCAGCCCCAGCATTTT. It is translated as CASSVAPGSNQPQHF.

This clonotype has ten or more counts. This rearrangement joins TRBV4-3 to TRBJ2-7; D unclear. The CDR3 totals 14 residues. V gave up 0 bases and J gave up 1 base, with 7 bases separating them. Germline loops: CDR1 LGHNA, CDR2 YSLEER. In DNA, the CDR3 is TGCGCCAGCAGCCAAGATATCTTTTCCTACGAGCAGTACTTC. It yields the protein CASSQDIFSYEQYF.

In regard to this clonotype: A much bigger clone sits one base away, suggesting this may be a read error. The V call is TRBV20-1, the J call TRBJ1-1; a possible D gene is TRBD1 (5 bases). Trimming cost V 1 base and J 1 base, with 13 bases left between them. Germline CDR1 is DFQATT and CDR2 is SNEGSKA (reference sequence). The CDR3 is 15 amino acids. The DNA for the CDR3 is TGCAGTGCTAGAGGAGTTCGGGGCTCGAACACTGAAGCTTTCTTT. It yields the protein CSARGVRGSNTEAFF.

This clonotype showed up many times. The J gene is TRBJ2-1, the V gene TRBV2, with 9 bases that match TRBD2. After removal of 4 bases from V and 10 bases from J, the junction contained 8 bases not matched to a gene. Germline V lookup: CDR1 SNHLY, CDR2 FYNNEI. CDR3 length: 14 amino acids. The CDR3 nucleotides are TGTGCCAGCAGTGTACCTAGCGGGGCCACCGAGCAGTTCTTC. Amino acids: CASSVPSGATEQFF.

This clonotype has only a few counts. This chain joins TRBV30 and TRBJ2-7, with unresolved D. The germline V and J ends were trimmed by 4 bases and 5 bases, with 9 bases remaining between them. Germline assignment: CDR1 GTSNPN and CDR2 SVGIG (reference sequence). The CDR3 extends over 11 amino acids. CDR3: CAWMGFDEQYF. DNA of the CDR3: TGTGCCTGGATGGGTTTCGACGAGCAGTACTTC.

This clonotype was detected only a few times. J is TRBJ1-1 and V is TRBV29-1, with no clear D. Per germline, CDR1 SQVTM and CDR2 ANQGSEA. Trimming took 3 bases from V and 0 from J, leaving 17 bases between them. The CDR3 has 16 amino acids. The CDR3 DNA follows: TGCAGCGTTGACACTAGGTCAGGTTTTATGAACACTGAAGCTTTCTTT. Amino acids: CSVDTRSGFMNTEAFF.

The chain joins TRBV20-1 to TRBJ1-1, with a tentative D call TRBD1 (5 bases). V gave up 5 bases and J gave up 5 bases, with 15 bases separating them. This CDR3 comprises 13 residues. Germline V lookup: CDR1 DFQATT, CDR2 SNEGSKA (reference sequence). The CDR3 protein is CSALQGTGTEAFF. The CDR3 DNA reads as TGCAGTGCTCTCCAGGGCACGGGGACTGAAGCTTTCTTT.